This T cell receptor (beta chain) stems from a study of monozygotic twins with cystic fibrosis. Concerning this clone: What it recognizes is unknown.

Findings of the study overall: Monozygotic CF twin pairs shared significantly more nucleotide-identical clonotypes than unrelated CF individuals did. Clonality was generally low (median around 0.009), higher in the most severe patients. No link emerged between shared CDR3 counts and age, concordance or severity. In 13 of 16 pairs, V gene usage was closest to the co-twin's.

Sequencing was performed with immunoSEQ multiplex PCR; in TCRdb, only in-frame clones are kept and a portion is missing. The sample has roughly 28,000 clones, around four fifths seen once. Sequencing was carried out using blood. The TCR was taken from a girl aged 2-15 years with cystic fibrosis.

CDR3 sequence reads: CASSVPTSGDTGELFF. CDR3 nucleotide sequence: TGTGCCAGCAGTGTGCCGACTAGCGGGGACACCGGGGAGCTGTTTTTT. The rearrangement links TRBV2 to TRBJ2-2; 11 bases map to TRBD2. Unmatched junction bases numbered 4, after V lost 4 bases and J lost 3 bases. Looked up from germline, CDR1 is SNHLY and CDR2 is FYNNEI. CDR3 length equals 16 residues.